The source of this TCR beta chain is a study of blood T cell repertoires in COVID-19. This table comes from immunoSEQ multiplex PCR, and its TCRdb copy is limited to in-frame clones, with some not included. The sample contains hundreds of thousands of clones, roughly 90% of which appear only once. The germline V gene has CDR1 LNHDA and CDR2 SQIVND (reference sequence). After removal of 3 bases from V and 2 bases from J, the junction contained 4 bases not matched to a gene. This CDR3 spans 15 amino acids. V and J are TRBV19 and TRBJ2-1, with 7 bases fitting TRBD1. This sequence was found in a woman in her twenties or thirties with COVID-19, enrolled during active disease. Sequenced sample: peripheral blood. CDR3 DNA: TGTGCCAGTAGTATTGGGGACAGACCCTACAATGAGCAGTTCTTC. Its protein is CASSIGDRPYNEQFF. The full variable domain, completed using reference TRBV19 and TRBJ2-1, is DGGITQSPKYLFRKEGQNVTLSCEQNLNHDAMYWYRQDPGQGLRLIYYSQIVNDFQKGDIAEGYSVSREKKESFPLTVTSAQKNPTAFYLCASSIGDRPYNEQFFGPGTRLTVL.